These 26 T cell receptor beta chains came from one sample sequenced in a study of T cell responses to AZD1222 COVID-19 vaccine. Sequencing used immunoSEQ multiplex PCR; TCRdb keeps in-frame clones, though not all of them. The data contain 90,000 to 140,000 clones, approximately 87% of them seen just once; the ten biggest clones take up 2.5% to 3%. The input for sequencing was peripheral blood, taken on day 0 of AZD1222 vaccination. Receptors originate from an adult in good health.

The genes are TRBV2 and TRBJ2-7; 7 bases are shared with TRBD1. The CDR3 runs 13 residues. Germline lookup yields CDR1 SNHLY and CDR2 FYNNEI. J was trimmed by 3 bases and V by 10 bases; bases with no gene match: 9. This CDR3 is CATGTEMIYEQYF. Written as DNA, the CDR3 is TGTGCCACCGGGACAGAGATGATCTACGAGCAGTACTTC.

The rearrangement links TRBV19 to TRBJ2-2, with TRBD2 as a possible D gene (6 bases). Germline values: CDR1 LNHDA, CDR2 SQIVND (reference sequence). The V end lost 6 bases, the J end lost 4 bases, and 15 bases lay between the germline ends. The CDR3 runs 15 residues. The CDR3 DNA follows: TGTGCCAGTAGGATCGGGACTCTACGCACCGGGGAGCTGTTTTTT. This translates into CASRIGTLRTGELFF.

The genes are TRBV7-9 and TRBJ1-3; D is unresolved. Germline CDR1 is SEHNR and CDR2 is FQNEAQ (reference sequence). The CDR3 sequence is 15 residues long. Trimming stripped 2 bases from V and 4 bases from J, with 12 bases between. The CDR3 DNA follows: TGTGCCAGCAGCTTAATCGGAGATACGGGAAACACCATATATTTT. It encodes CASSLIGDTGNTIYF. Using reference TRBV7-9 and TRBJ1-3 for the parts outside the CDR3, the full variable domain is DTGVSQNPRHKITKRGQNVTFRCDPISEHNRLYWYRQTLGQGPEFLTYFQNEAQLEKSRLLSDRFSAERPKGSFSTLEIQRTEQGDSAMYLCASSLIGDTGNTIYFGEGSWLTVV.

This clone was recorded once. This chain joins TRBV5-5 and TRBJ2-5; 7 nucleotides align to TRBD1. The CDR3 sequence is 14 residues long. The ends lost 5 bases at V and 2 bases at J; junction bases unmatched: 6. The germline V gene has CDR1 SGHKS and CDR2 YYEKEE (reference sequence). Here the CDR3 reads CASSDGQAQETQYF. The CDR3 DNA sequence: TGTGCCAGCAGTGATGGACAGGCACAAGAGACCCAGTACTTC. The full variable domain, rest sourced from reference TRBV5-5 and TRBJ2-5, is DAGVTQSPTHLIKTRGQQVTLRCSPISGHKSVSWYQQVLGQGPQFIFQYYEKEERGRGNFPDRFSARQFPNYSSELNVNALLLGDSALYLCASSDGQAQETQYFGPGTRLLVL.

The chain is built from TRBV27 and TRBJ2-7; 9 bases match TRBD1. CDR3 size: 14 residues. J was trimmed by 6 bases and V by 8 bases; bases with no gene match: 11. Germline values: CDR1 MNHEY, CDR2 SMNVEV (reference sequence). CDR3 amino acids: CASGTGGRPREQYF. The CDR3 DNA follows: TGTGCCAGCGGAACAGGGGGCCGTCCACGCGAGCAGTACTTC.

The V and J genes are TRBV19 and TRBJ2-1; weak D call: TRBD2 (5 bases). The germline gives CDR1 LNHDA, CDR2 SQIVND (reference sequence). The V and J ends lost 6 bases and 13 bases respectively, with 13 bases between them. The CDR3 has 11 residues. CDR3 amino acids: CASSSGLDQFF. The CDR3 nucleotides read TGTGCCAGTAGCTCGGGGTTAGATCAGTTCTTC.

This clone was detected only once. This chain uses TRBV19 with TRBJ1-6; 9 positions match TRBD1. The CDR3 runs to 14 residues. The germline gives CDR1 LNHDA, CDR2 SQIVND (reference sequence). J lost 7 bases, V lost 7 bases, and 5 bases had no gene match. CDR3 in DNA: TGTGCCAGTAAGGGACAGGGAAAGAATTCACCCCTCCACTTT. Its translation: CASKGQGKNSPLHF.

This chain joins TRBV9 and TRBJ1-4; no clear D gene. This CDR3 is built from 13 residues. Trimming shortened V by 4 bases and J by 4 bases, and 8 bases separated the two germline ends. Germline-derived CDR1 and CDR2 are SGDLS and YYNGEE. The CDR3 loop is CASSRRSNEKLFF. CDR3 sequence (DNA): TGTGCCAGCAGCCGCAGAAGTAATGAAAAACTGTTTTTT.

J is TRBJ2-7 and V is TRBV11-2, with 7 bases fitting TRBD1. The CDR3 runs to 14 residues. Germline-derived CDR1 and CDR2 are SGHAT and FQNNGV. Unmatched junction bases numbered 11, after V lost 5 bases and J lost 7 bases. This CDR3 reads CASSEMDRPREQYF. CDR3 coding DNA: TGTGCCAGCAGCGAGATGGACAGGCCTCGTGAGCAGTACTTC.

The chain joins TRBV2 to TRBJ2-1, with 7 bases fitting TRBD2. The CDR3 length is 15 residues. Germline V gives CDR1 SNHLY, CDR2 FYNNEI. Losses at the gene ends were 5 bases for V and 6 bases for J; bases not matched to a gene: 10. The CDR3 region is CASSLRTSGSNEQFF. CDR3 bases: TGTGCCAGCAGTCTCAGGACTAGTGGGAGCAATGAGCAGTTCTTC.

CDR3 in DNA: TGTGCCAGCAGTTACGGGGCCTCATCCTACGAGCAGTACTTC. This sequence encodes CASSYGASSYEQYF. The chain couples TRBV6-6 to TRBJ2-7, with a tentative D call TRBD1 (5 bases). Germline V lookup: CDR1 MNHNY, CDR2 SVGAGI (reference sequence). The CDR3 has 14 residues. V was trimmed by 2 bases and J by 1 base, leaving 9 bases between them.

V gene TRBV6-6 combines with J gene TRBJ1-3; D ambiguous. This CDR3 contains 14 residues. The V end lost 6 bases, the J end lost 1 base, and 10 bases lay between the germline ends. CDR1 is MNHNY, CDR2 SVGAGI, per germline (reference sequence). The CDR3 region is CASSDGISGNTIYF. The CDR3 region has the DNA TGTGCCAGCAGCGACGGCATTTCTGGAAACACCATATATTTT.

The chain links TRBV7-9 to TRBJ2-1, with TRBD2 as a possible D gene (6 bases). CDR3 length equals 16 residues. V lost 2 bases and J 2 bases, leaving 13 bases between the germline ends. Per germline, CDR1 SEHNR and CDR2 FQNEAQ (reference sequence). CDR3 sequence: CASSLFGGTAYNEQFF. CDR3 in DNA: TGTGCCAGCAGCTTATTTGGCGGGACGGCCTACAATGAGCAGTTCTTC.

The V and J genes are TRBV4-1 and TRBJ2-3; 9 bases agree with TRBD1. The CDR3 has 18 amino acids. The ends lost 0 bases at V and 3 bases at J; junction bases unmatched: 10. The germline gives CDR1 MGHRA, CDR2 YSYEKL. The CDR3 protein is CASSQDPPGTGLTDTQYF. The DNA for the CDR3 is TGCGCCAGCAGCCAAGACCCGCCCGGGACAGGGTTGACAGATACGCAGTATTTT.

This clone is a singleton in its sample. The chain links TRBV2 to TRBJ1-6; D not certain. The CDR3 is 12 amino acids. The V gene's germline CDR1 is SNHLY and CDR2 FYNNEI. V lost 5 bases and J lost 7, with 6 bases in between. This CDR3 reads CASSTQNSPLHF. The CDR3, as DNA: TGTGCCAGCAGTACGCAAAATTCACCCCTCCACTTT.

V gene TRBV11-2 combines with J gene TRBJ1-5; D gene ambiguous. V gave up 0 bases and J gave up 7 bases, with 7 bases separating them. The CDR3 spans 13 residues. Per germline, CDR1 SGHAT and CDR2 FQNNGV. The CDR3 is CASSLEGYQPQHF. CDR3 nucleotides: TGTGCCAGCAGCTTAGAGGGGTACCAGCCCCAGCATTTT.

The rearrangement joins TRBV3-1 (or the pseudogene TRBV3-2) to TRBJ2-7, with 10 nucleotides matching TRBD2. Germline lookup yields CDR1 LGHDT and CDR2 YNNKEL (reference sequence). This CDR3 contains 17 residues. Unmatched junction bases numbered 11, after V lost 4 bases and J lost 2 bases. The DNA for the CDR3 is TGTGCCAGCAGCCCCCCCGGTATAGCGGGAGGCGCCTACGAGCAGTACTTC. This sequence encodes CASSPPGIAGGAYEQYF.

The V and J genes are TRBV10-2 and TRBJ1-6; tentative D call: TRBD1 (5 bases). The germline V gene encodes CDR1 WSHSY and CDR2 SAAADI. V was pared by 2 bases and J by 6 bases, with 5 bases between. CDR3 size: 13 residues. The CDR3 DNA reads as TGCGCCAGCAGTGAGGGGGGTAATTCACCCCTCCACTTT. Amino acid sequence: CASSEGGNSPLHF.

The gene calls are TRBV6-1 and TRBJ1-5; TRBD1 is a possible D gene (6 bases). CDR3 length equals 15 residues. Trimming shortened V by 2 bases and J by 1 base, and 9 bases separated the two germline ends. Per germline, CDR1 MNHNS and CDR2 SASEGT. DNA for the CDR3: TGTGCCAGCAGTGAATACGGGGGCAGCAATCAGCCCCAGCATTTT. Translating it yields CASSEYGGSNQPQHF.

The chain has TRBV6-5 and TRBJ1-2, with D maybe TRBD1 (6 bases). Looked up from germline, CDR1 is MNHEY and CDR2 is SVGAGI. The CDR3 covers 13 residues. V was pared by 2 bases and J by 2 bases, with 6 bases between. CDR3 sequence reads: CASSYGGNYGYTF. The CDR3, as DNA: TGTGCCAGCAGTTACGGGGGCAACTATGGCTACACCTTC.

The rearrangement uses TRBV10-3 and TRBJ2-4, with D possibly being TRBD2 (5 bases). Germline CDR1 is ENHRY and CDR2 is SYGVKD. V gave up 2 bases and J gave up 0 bases, with 11 bases separating them. There are 16 residues in the CDR3. Here the CDR3 DNA reads TGTGCCATCAGTGAGGGGAGTACTCTAGCCAAAAACATTCAGTACTTC. Translating gives CAISEGSTLAKNIQYF.

Here the CDR3 DNA reads TGTGCCAGCAGTATGACAGGGGGCTATAGCACTGAAGCTTTCTTT. It is translated as CASSMTGGYSTEAFF. The chain combines TRBV28 with TRBJ1-1; TRBD1 agrees at 10 bases. Germline CDR1 and CDR2: MDHEN and SYDVKM. The CDR3 covers 15 residues. Germline trimming cut 5 bases from V and 4 bases from J; bases unmatched to any gene: 7.

The chain combines TRBV7-9 with TRBJ1-5; the D is unclear. Looked up from germline, CDR1 is SEHNR and CDR2 is FQNEAQ (reference sequence). The CDR3 spans 17 residues. The V end lost 1 base, the J end lost 1 base, and 14 bases lay between the germline ends. The CDR3 DNA reads as TGTGCCAGCAGCTTAGTGCAGGCACCGGGGAGCAATCAGCCCCAGCATTTT. The encoded protein is CASSLVQAPGSNQPQHF.

J is TRBJ2-1 and V is TRBV19; D uncertain. This CDR3 region has 13 residues. Trimming stripped 3 bases from V and 3 bases from J, with 6 bases between. CDR1 is LNHDA and CDR2 is SQIVND in the germline V gene (reference sequence). CDR3 loop: CASSMGFYNEQFF. The CDR3 DNA sequence: TGTGCCAGTAGTATGGGCTTCTACAATGAGCAGTTCTTC.

The chain recombines TRBV23-1 with TRBJ1-1; a weak D match, TRBD1 (6 bases). TRBV23-1 is recorded as an ORF, its role being uncertain. The germline V and J ends were trimmed by 4 bases and 3 bases, with 15 bases remaining between them. The CDR3 totals 15 residues. The chain's CDR3 is CASSPPQGWDTEAFF. The CDR3 coding sequence is TGCGCCAGCAGTCCCCCACAGGGTTGGGACACTGAAGCTTTCTTT.

The chain combines TRBV3-1 (or the pseudogene TRBV3-2) with TRBJ1-1; D uncertain. CDR1 LGHDT and CDR2 YNNKEL come from the germline V gene (reference sequence). V lost 1 base, J lost 1 base, and 13 bases lay in between. The CDR3 has 16 residues. Written as DNA, the CDR3 is TGTGCCAGCAGCCAAGTCTCTCTAGGAGGGAACACTGAAGCTTTCTTT. Translating it yields CASSQVSLGGNTEAFF.